This TCR beta chain was captured by sequencing in a study of cytomegalovirus exposure and HLA in healthy donors. Findings of the study overall: The authors enumerated over 150 TCR beta chains as linked to cytomegalovirus.

The PCR ran on 60 Vbeta and 13 Jbeta primers. The assay was immunoSEQ multiplex PCR, and TCRdb's table has in-frame clones only and misses some. Of fewer than 350,000 clones in the sample, roughly 89% are singletons; the top ten hold approximately 2.2%. With regard to this clone: The antigen remains unidentified.

The CDR3 is 14 residues long. With 2 bases removed from V and 1 base from J, the gap between germline ends came to 8 bases. Per germline, CDR1 KGHSH and CDR2 LQKENI. This TCR was sampled from a young woman in good health and CMV-seronegative. The material sequenced was PBMCs. This chain connects TRBV18 to TRBJ2-5; weak D call: TRBD1 (6 bases). This CDR3 is CASSPNRAQETQYF. The CDR3 DNA sequence: TGTGCCAGCTCACCAAACAGGGCCCAAGAGACCCAGTACTTC.